This is a list of T cell receptor beta chains from one sample in a study of cytomegalovirus exposure and HLA in healthy donors. Data came from immunoSEQ multiplex PCR; TCRdb stores just in-frame clones and leaves some out. Recorded for this sample: 130,000 or so clones. Material for sequencing was PBMCs. The receptor source for this set is a man aged 18-30 years in good health and CMV-seronegative. Each CDR3 is given with its conserved first and last residue. The D gene is left open where the match is weak.

TGTGCCAGCAGACGAGGACAGAGCACAGATACGCAGTATTTT,CASRRGQSTDTQYF,NA,TRBV7-2,TRBJ2-3,14
TGTGCCAGCAGTTTATCGGGCGGGGGGAATGAGCAGTTCTTC,CASSLSGGGNEQFF,TRBD2,TRBV27,TRBJ2-1,14
TGTGCCAGCAGTGAAGTTCCGGGACTAGCGGCCAAAGTTGGGGCAGATACGCAGTATTTT,CASSEVPGLAAKVGADTQYF,TRBD2,TRBV6-1,TRBJ2-3,20
TGCGCCAGCAGCCAAGTACTGGGGGCACAAGATACGCAGTATTTT,CASSQVLGAQDTQYF,NA,TRBV4-1,TRBJ2-3,15
TGTGCCAGCAGTAGGACAGCTTATGAAAAACTGTTTTTT,CASSRTAYEKLFF,NA,TRBV2,TRBJ1-4,13
TGTGCCAGCCTATCACGCCGCGGGGGAAATGAGCAGTTCTTC,CASLSRRGGNEQFF,TRBD2,TRBV28,TRBJ2-1,14
TGCAGCGTGATAGACAGGAATAGCAATCAGCCCCAGCATTTT,CSVIDRNSNQPQHF,NA,TRBV29-1,TRBJ1-5,14
TGTGCCAGCAGCTTTGGGCTAGGCTACACCTTC,CASSFGLGYTF,NA,TRBV11-2,TRBJ1-2,11
TGTGCCAGCAGCCCGGGGGTAGCGGGGGGGAACTCTGGGGCCAACGTCCTGACTTTC,CASSPGVAGGNSGANVLTF,TRBD2,TRBV5-6,TRBJ2-6,19
TGTGCCTGGAGTCCCACGTTACTTAGCTCCTATAATTCACCCCTCCACTTT,CAWSPTLLSSYNSPLHF,NA,TRBV30,TRBJ1-6,17
TGCAGCGTTGCACCTCGGTTAGAGGATGAAAAACTGTTTTTT,CSVAPRLEDEKLFF,NA,TRBV29-1,TRBJ1-4,14
TGTGCCATCAACGTTGGGCACGAGCAGTACTTC,CAINVGHEQYF,NA,TRBV2,TRBJ2-7,11
TGTGCCAGCAGTGAAGTAGGACAGGGTTGGAGCCAGTTCTTC,CASSEVGQGWSQFF,TRBD1,TRBV6-1,TRBJ2-1,14
TGCGCCAGCAGCCCGCTAGCGGTGAACACCGGGGAGCTGTTTTTT,CASSPLAVNTGELFF,TRBD2,TRBV5-1,TRBJ2-2,15
TGTGCCAGCAGCACCTCGGGACAGGGCTATGGCTACACCTTC,CASSTSGQGYGYTF,TRBD1,TRBV28,TRBJ1-2,14
TGTGCCAGCAGAGAAACAGGGTCTGGAAACACCATATATTTT,CASRETGSGNTIYF,NA,TRBV27,TRBJ1-3,14
TGTGCCAGCAGTTATACTAGCGATAAAGATACGCAGTATTTT,CASSYTSDKDTQYF,TRBD2,TRBV27,TRBJ2-3,14
TGTGCCAGCACCCATAAAGCCCCCTACGAGCAGTACTTC,CASTHKAPYEQYF,NA,TRBV11-2,TRBJ2-7,13
TGTGCCAGCAGTCCCCTGACAGGGAATAGCAATCAGCCCCAGCATTTT,CASSPLTGNSNQPQHF,TRBD1,TRBV28,TRBJ1-5,16
TGCGCCAGCAGCTTGAGTGGGCAGAACGAGCAGTACTTC,CASSLSGQNEQYF,NA,TRBV5-1,TRBJ2-7,13
TGTGCCAGCAGTTTCGGACAGGTTGGCCAGCCCCAGCATTTT,CASSFGQVGQPQHF,TRBD1,TRBV28,TRBJ1-5,14
TGTGCCAGCAAAGAACGACAGAAAAACATTCAGTACTTC,CASKERQKNIQYF,NA,TRBV28,TRBJ2-4,13
TGTGCCTGGAGTGTTCTAACTAATGAAAAACTGTTTTTT,CAWSVLTNEKLFF,NA,TRBV30,TRBJ1-4,13
TGTGCCAGCACTCACCAGGGCGGTGATTCACCCCTCCACTTT,CASTHQGGDSPLHF,NA,TRBV6-5,TRBJ1-6,14
TGTGCCAGCAGGCGGGTCCCTGGGGAAAAACTGTTTTTT,CASRRVPGEKLFF,NA,TRBV27,TRBJ1-4,13
TGTGCCAGCAGCTTGGGCAGAACAAGAACCCAAGAGACCCAGTACTTC,CASSLGRTRTQETQYF,NA,TRBV7-9,TRBJ2-5,16
TGTGCCTGGAGTCTTGCCGGGGAGCTGTTTTTT,CAWSLAGELFF,NA,TRBV30,TRBJ2-2,11
TGTGCCAGCAGTTACCTAGCGAAATCAGAGACCCAGTACTTC,CASSYLAKSETQYF,NA,TRBV6-6,TRBJ2-5,14
TGTGCCAGCAGCTTAGCAGGGGGTGGTGAGCAGTTCTTC,CASSLAGGGEQFF,NA,TRBV7-9,TRBJ2-1,13
TGTGCCAGCTCCCCCCTGGGGGCCAATGGCTACACCTTC,CASSPLGANGYTF,NA,TRBV6-5,TRBJ1-2,13
TGTGCCAGCAGCTTTCGACTAGCGGGTCGATGCCTCTCCTACGAGCAGTACTTC,CASSFRLAGRCLSYEQYF,TRBD2,TRBV7-9,TRBJ2-7,18
TGCAGTGCTAGGACAGACACGCAGTATTTT,CSARTDTQYF,NA,TRBV20-1,TRBJ2-3,10
TGTGCCACTCGAGCGGACAGGGGAAAGGGCAATCAGCCCCAGCATTTT,CATRADRGKGNQPQHF,TRBD1,TRBV19,TRBJ1-5,16
TGTGCCAGCAGTGAAGAGGGGCGCGAAGCTTTCTTT,CASSEEGREAFF,NA,TRBV6-1,TRBJ1-1,12
TGCGCCAGCAGCCAAGTCCCGGGTGCCCACTCTGGGGCCAACGTCCTGACTTTC,CASSQVPGAHSGANVLTF,NA,TRBV4-1,TRBJ2-6,18
TGTGCCAGCAGTAAGCGACAGGGGACGGCCTACGAGCAGTACTTC,CASSKRQGTAYEQYF,TRBD1,TRBV25-1,TRBJ2-7,15
TGTGCCAGCAGTGCGAGTGAGGACACTGAAGCTTTCTTT,CASSASEDTEAFF,NA,TRBV6-4,TRBJ1-1,13
TGTGCGGCGCAAGCAGGGGTGAACTATGGCTACACCTTC,CAAQAGVNYGYTF,NA,TRBV6-6,TRBJ1-2,13
TGTGCCAGCAGTGTTACCAGGACGAACACCGGGGAGCTGTTTTTT,CASSVTRTNTGELFF,NA,TRBV2,TRBJ2-2,15
TGTGCTAGTGGTTTGATAGAATCTTGGCAGGGCTTGAGCGACTATGGCTACACCTTC,CASGLIESWQGLSDYGYTF,NA,TRBV12-5,TRBJ1-2,19
TGTGCCAGCAGCCAAGAGCTTCCCAGGAGCAATCAGCCCCAGCATTTT,CASSQELPRSNQPQHF,NA,TRBV4-2,TRBJ1-5,16
TGCGCCAGCAGCTCGGGACTGATCCAAGAGACCCAGTACTTC,CASSSGLIQETQYF,NA,TRBV5-1,TRBJ2-5,14
TGTGCCAGCAGTGAACAGGGAACTAGCCTGTTCTACGAGCAGTACTTC,CASSEQGTSLFYEQYF,NA,TRBV6-1,TRBJ2-7,16
TGCGCCAGCAGCCAGGGTCCTAGGGGGGGGACTGAAGCTTTCTTT,CASSQGPRGGTEAFF,NA,TRBV4-1,TRBJ1-1,15
TGTGCCAGCAGAGCCCCCCTAGCGGACTTGAGCACAGATACGCAGTATTTT,CASRAPLADLSTDTQYF,TRBD2,TRBV2,TRBJ2-3,17
TGTGCCAGCAGCTTTGGTGCCGTGGAGATTTACTCCTACAATGAGCAGTTCTTC,CASSFGAVEIYSYNEQFF,NA,TRBV5-6,TRBJ2-1,18
TGTGCCAGCAGCCAAGATGCGACAGGGGTTTCAGACGAGCAGTACTTC,CASSQDATGVSDEQYF,TRBD1,TRBV4-2,TRBJ2-7,16
TGTGCCACCGGGACAGGGTTTGGGAATGAGCAGTTCTTC,CATGTGFGNEQFF,TRBD1,TRBV19,TRBJ2-1,13
TGTGCCAGTAGTTTCGGAGAAACCTACAATGAGCAGTTCTTC,CASSFGETYNEQFF,NA,TRBV19,TRBJ2-1,14
TGCGCCAGCAGCTTTGACGGACTCGATCAGCCCCAGCATTTT,CASSFDGLDQPQHF,NA,TRBV5-1,TRBJ1-5,14
TGCGCCAGCAGCCAAGATTGGAGAAACATTCAGTACTTC,CASSQDWRNIQYF,NA,TRBV4-3,TRBJ2-4,13
TGTGCCGTCGGGGTCACTGAAGCTTTCTTT,CAVGVTEAFF,NA,TRBV6-6,TRBJ1-1,10
TGTGCCAGCAGCTTGGCGGGGGGATTGAACTATGGCTACACCTTC,CASSLAGGLNYGYTF,NA,TRBV5-6,TRBJ1-2,15
TGTGCCAGCTCAACAGGGACAGGGTTAAATCAGCCCCAGCATTTT,CASSTGTGLNQPQHF,TRBD1,TRBV18,TRBJ1-5,15
TGTGCCAGCAGCCCGTGGACGGGAACCGGGGAGCTGTTTTTT,CASSPWTGTGELFF,NA,TRBV5-4,TRBJ2-2,14